The 21 T cell receptor beta chains below were found in one sample sequenced in a study of blood T cell repertoires in COVID-19. Clones were read by immunoSEQ multiplex PCR, and TCRdb kept only the in-frame ones, dropping some. The repertoire holds tens of thousands of clones, with about nine tenths as singletons. The specimen sequenced was peripheral blood. These receptors came from a man between 50 and 59 years old with active COVID-19.

The chain recombines TRBV29-1 with TRBJ1-1; possibly TRBD1 for D (5 bases). The CDR3 loop spans 15 amino acids. The germline V gene encodes CDR1 SQVTM and CDR2 ANQGSEA. The V gene lost 7 bases and the J gene lost 2 bases, with 20 bases spanning the gap. CDR3 nucleotide sequence: TGCAGCGCCTCCCATCTTGGGGCAGTCAACACTGAAGCTTTCTTT. It codes for CSASHLGAVNTEAFF.

V usage is TRBV28 and J usage is TRBJ2-1; 9 bases are a match to TRBD2. The length of the CDR3 is 17 residues. The J segment lost 4 bases and the V segment lost 3 bases, leaving 10 bases of the junction unmatched. Germline CDR1 and CDR2: MDHEN and SYDVKM. CDR3 protein: CASSLMASGALYNEQFF. The CDR3 DNA sequence: TGTGCCAGCAGTTTGATGGCTAGCGGGGCCTTATACAATGAGCAGTTCTTC. Using reference TRBV28 and TRBJ2-1 for the parts outside the CDR3, the full variable domain is DVKVTQSSRYLVKRTGEKVFLECVQDMDHENMFWYRQDPGLGLRLIYFSYDVKMKEKGDIPEGYSVSREKKERFSLILESASTNQTSMYLCASSLMASGALYNEQFFGPGTRLTVL.

This clone was detected a few times. The rearrangement joins TRBV29-1 to TRBJ2-7, with 8 nucleotides matching TRBD1. This CDR3 comprises 11 residues. V lost 8 bases, J lost 4 bases, and 4 bases stayed unmatched. Germline lookup yields CDR1 SQVTM and CDR2 ANQGSEA. The CDR3 nucleotides read TGCAGCATCACAGGGGGATACGAGCAGTACTTC. Its protein product is CSITGGYEQYF.

The J gene is TRBJ1-5, the V gene TRBV30; D is uncertain. This CDR3 is built from 16 residues. Germline-derived CDR1 and CDR2 are GTSNPN and SVGIG (reference sequence). Trimming removed 2 bases from V and 0 bases from J, with 14 bases in between. This chain's CDR3 is CAWSPPGSHSNQPQHF. The DNA for the CDR3 is TGTGCCTGGAGTCCCCCGGGGAGTCATAGCAATCAGCCCCAGCATTTT.

The chain carries TRBV5-1 and TRBJ2-7; perhaps TRBD1 as D (6 bases). The V end was cut by 0 bases, the J end by 4 bases, with 14 bases between. CDR1 is SGHRS, CDR2 YFSETQ, per germline. This CDR3 contains 15 residues. CDR3 region: CASSLATGILYEQYF. As DNA, the CDR3 is TGCGCCAGCAGCTTGGCCACAGGGATCCTTTACGAGCAGTACTTC.

The chain combines TRBV13 with TRBJ2-4; 9 bases are a match to TRBD1. The CDR3 has 15 amino acids. Looked up from germline, CDR1 is PRHDT and CDR2 is FYEKMQ (reference sequence). V shed 4 bases, J shed 4 bases, and the junction held 5 bases outside the gene matches. The CDR3: CASSSDGTGKNIQYF. CDR3 DNA sequence: TGTGCCAGCAGCTCCGACGGGACAGGGAAAAACATTCAGTACTTC.

The rearrangement uses TRBV18 and TRBJ2-3, with 14 bases aligning to TRBD2. This CDR3 comprises 20 residues. The germline gives CDR1 KGHSH, CDR2 LQKENI. Germline trimming cut 3 bases from V and 0 bases from J; bases unmatched to any gene: 11. CDR3 in amino acids: CASSPKKPGLAGGSTDTQYF. CDR3 nucleotide sequence: TGTGCCAGCTCACCTAAGAAACCAGGACTAGCGGGGGGCAGCACAGATACGCAGTATTTT.

CDR3 region: CASSERRGAGMNTEAFF. DNA of the CDR3: TGTGCCAGCAGTGAGAGGCGGGGGGCCGGCATGAACACTGAAGCTTTCTTT. The J gene is TRBJ1-1, the V gene TRBV6-1; D is possibly TRBD1 (6 bases). Germline CDR1 reads MNHNS; CDR2 reads SASEGT. The V end was cut by 3 bases, the J end by 0 bases, with 17 bases between. The CDR3 totals 17 residues.

V gene TRBV28 combines with J gene TRBJ1-1; the match to TRBD1 covers 7 bases. The germline CDR1 and CDR2 sequences are MDHEN and SYDVKM. The J segment lost 4 bases and the V segment lost 5 bases, leaving 10 bases of the junction unmatched. The CDR3 is 15 amino acids. Here the CDR3 reads CASSALTGAATEAFF. CDR3 sequence (DNA): TGTGCCAGCAGTGCACTCACAGGGGCCGCCACTGAAGCTTTCTTT. The full variable domain, rest sourced from reference TRBV28 and TRBJ1-1, is DVKVTQSSRYLVKRTGEKVFLECVQDMDHENMFWYRQDPGLGLRLIYFSYDVKMKEKGDIPEGYSVSREKKERFSLILESASTNQTSMYLCASSALTGAATEAFFGQGTRLTVV.

The rearrangement links TRBV11-3 to TRBJ2-3; the match to TRBD2 covers 9 bases. Germline V CDR1 and CDR2: SGHNT, YENEEA. The V and J ends lost 5 bases and 4 bases, in that order; junction bases with no gene match: 10. The CDR3 length is 16 residues. The CDR3 DNA reads as TGTGCCAGCAGCGCACGGGCTAGCGGGAAACCAGATACGCAGTATTTT. Encoded protein: CASSARASGKPDTQYF.

The V and J genes are TRBV27 and TRBJ2-1; 11 nucleotides agree with TRBD2. The length of the CDR3 is 17 residues. Trimming removed 2 bases from V and 8 bases from J; junction bases left unmatched: 11. Germline V CDR1 and CDR2: MNHEY, SMNVEV (reference sequence). This CDR3 reads CASSLRRGSGGAHEQFF. The CDR3 DNA reads as TGTGCCAGCAGTTTACGCCGGGGTAGCGGGGGGGCCCATGAGCAGTTCTTC.

The chain carries TRBV24-1 and TRBJ1-1; 9 positions agree with TRBD1. Germline trimming cut 2 bases from V and 0 bases from J; bases unmatched to any gene: 9. Germline assignment: CDR1 KGHDR and CDR2 SFDVKD. The CDR3 sequence is 18 residues long. CDR3 protein: CATSDSPSRTGVNTEAFF. The DNA for the CDR3 is TGTGCCACCAGTGATTCGCCATCGAGGACAGGGGTGAACACTGAAGCTTTCTTT.

This clone was observed once. The chain uses TRBV11-1 and TRBJ2-7; 7 bases fit TRBD2. The germline V gene has CDR1 SGHAT and CDR2 FQDESV (reference sequence). This CDR3 is built from 13 residues. V lost 3 bases to trimming and J lost 3 bases; unmatched junction nucleotides: 2. The CDR3, as DNA: TGTGCCAGCAGCTTGGCGGGGGACTACGAGCAGTACTTC. It specifies CASSLAGDYEQYF.

CDR3 in amino acids: CASSRTAQETQYF. The CDR3 nucleotides are TGTGCCAGTAGTAGGACAGCACAAGAGACCCAGTACTTC. The chain couples TRBV19 to TRBJ2-5; TRBD1 might be the D (6 bases). Looked up from germline, CDR1 is LNHDA and CDR2 is SQIVND (reference sequence). This CDR3 spans 13 amino acids. The V and J ends lost 4 bases and 2 bases respectively, with 8 bases between them.

The chain recombines TRBV9 with TRBJ1-2; TRBD1 agrees at 7 bases. CDR3 length: 13 amino acids. J lost 6 bases, V lost 4 bases, and 6 bases had no gene match. Germline CDR1 and CDR2: SGDLS and YYNGEE. The CDR3 DNA sequence: TGTGCCAGCAGCCTGACAGGGAAAGATGGCTACACCTTC. As protein: CASSLTGKDGYTF.

This chain connects TRBV19 to TRBJ2-4; 7 bases align to TRBD1. The germline V gene has CDR1 LNHDA and CDR2 SQIVND (reference sequence). This CDR3 spans 16 amino acids. Trimming removed 1 base from V and 0 bases from J; junction bases left unmatched: 3. Here the CDR3 DNA reads TGTGCCAGTAGTATAGGGACAGGCTTAGCCAAAAACATTCAGTACTTC. It specifies CASSIGTGLAKNIQYF.

The chain has TRBV19 and TRBJ1-1; D is undetermined. This CDR3 comprises 16 residues. V was pared by 2 bases and J by 4 bases, with 17 bases between. Germline V lookup: CDR1 LNHDA, CDR2 SQIVND (reference sequence). The CDR3 nucleotides are TGTGCCAGTAGTATAACGGGGTCCCTGAAGGGCACTGAAGCTTTCTTT. This encodes CASSITGSLKGTEAFF.

This clone has only a few counts. The chain uses TRBV7-9 and TRBJ1-5; D is unresolved. CDR3 size: 16 residues. CDR1 is SEHNR and CDR2 is FQNEAQ in the germline V gene (reference sequence). V was trimmed by 1 base and J by 2 bases, leaving 12 bases between them. In DNA form, the CDR3 reads TGTGCCAGCAGCTTAGTAAGTCCCGGGGGCAATCAGCCCCAGCATTTT. Protein: CASSLVSPGGNQPQHF.

CDR3 DNA sequence: TGTGCCAGCAGTTGGACAGACGGAAACACCATATATTTT. This encodes CASSWTDGNTIYF. The rearrangement links TRBV12-3 or TRBV12-4 to TRBJ1-3; D is perhaps TRBD1 (6 bases). The V end was cut by 4 bases, the J end by 4 bases, with 8 bases between. The CDR3 covers 13 residues.

V usage is TRBV5-1 and J usage is TRBJ1-1, with 9 bases lining up with TRBD1. V lost 4 bases, J lost 8 bases, and 12 bases stayed unmatched. The CDR3 totals 15 residues. Per the germline V gene, CDR1 is SGHRS and CDR2 is YFSETQ. The CDR3 loop reads CASSPGTGLIAEAFF. CDR3 nucleotide sequence: TGCGCCAGCAGCCCCGGGACAGGGTTAATTGCGGAAGCTTTCTTT.

In this sample, this clone turned up once. This chain links TRBV9 with TRBJ2-7; 8 nucleotides match TRBD1. The germline gives CDR1 SGDLS, CDR2 YYNGEE. This CDR3 has 14 amino acids. V trimming: 0 bases; J trimming: 3 bases; junction bases outside the gene matches: 2. This CDR3 reads CASSVEGQGYEQYF. CDR3 DNA sequence: TGTGCCAGCAGCGTAGAAGGACAGGGCTACGAGCAGTACTTC.